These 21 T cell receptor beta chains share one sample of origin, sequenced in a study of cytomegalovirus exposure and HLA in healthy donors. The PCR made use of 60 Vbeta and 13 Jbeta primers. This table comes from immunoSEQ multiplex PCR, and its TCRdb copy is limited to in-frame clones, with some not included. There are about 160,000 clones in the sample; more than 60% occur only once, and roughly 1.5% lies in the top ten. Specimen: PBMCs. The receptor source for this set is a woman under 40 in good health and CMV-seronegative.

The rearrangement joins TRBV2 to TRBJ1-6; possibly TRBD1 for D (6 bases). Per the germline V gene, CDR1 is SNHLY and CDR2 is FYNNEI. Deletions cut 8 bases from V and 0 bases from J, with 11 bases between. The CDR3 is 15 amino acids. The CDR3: CASGGASSYNSPLHF. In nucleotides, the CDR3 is TGTGCCAGCGGGGGCGCGAGCTCCTATAATTCACCCCTCCACTTT. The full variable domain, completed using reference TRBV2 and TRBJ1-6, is EPEVTQTPSHQVTQMGQEVILRCVPISNHLYFYWYRQILGQKVEFLVSFYNNEISEKSEIFDDQFSVERPDGSNFTLKIRSTKLEDSAMYFCASGGASSYNSPLHFGNGTRLTVT.

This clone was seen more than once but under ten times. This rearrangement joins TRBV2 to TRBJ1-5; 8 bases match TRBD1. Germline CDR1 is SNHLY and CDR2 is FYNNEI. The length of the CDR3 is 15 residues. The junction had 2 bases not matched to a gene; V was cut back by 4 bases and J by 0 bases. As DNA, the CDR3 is TGTGCCAGCAGTGTTGGGACAGGTAGCAATCAGCCCCAGCATTTT. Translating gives CASSVGTGSNQPQHF.

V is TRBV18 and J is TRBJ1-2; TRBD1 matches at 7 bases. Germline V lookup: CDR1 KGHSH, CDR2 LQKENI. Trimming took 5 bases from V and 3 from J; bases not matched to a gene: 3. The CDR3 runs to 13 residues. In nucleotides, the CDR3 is TGTGCCAGCTCATCCACAGGGGACTATGGCTACACCTTC. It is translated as CASSSTGDYGYTF.

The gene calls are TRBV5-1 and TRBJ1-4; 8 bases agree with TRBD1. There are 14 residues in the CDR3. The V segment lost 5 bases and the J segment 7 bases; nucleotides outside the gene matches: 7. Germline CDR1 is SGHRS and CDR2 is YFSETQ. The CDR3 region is CASSMTGDSEKLFF. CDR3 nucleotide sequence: TGCGCCAGCAGTATGACAGGGGACAGTGAAAAACTGTTTTTT.

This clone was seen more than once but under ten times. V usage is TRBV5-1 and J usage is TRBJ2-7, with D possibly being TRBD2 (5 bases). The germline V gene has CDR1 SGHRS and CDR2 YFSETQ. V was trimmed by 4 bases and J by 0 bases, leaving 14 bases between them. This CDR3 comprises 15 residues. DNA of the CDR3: TGCGCCAGCAGCGTAGGGCCCGGGGACTCCTACGAGCAGTACTTC. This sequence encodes CASSVGPGDSYEQYF.

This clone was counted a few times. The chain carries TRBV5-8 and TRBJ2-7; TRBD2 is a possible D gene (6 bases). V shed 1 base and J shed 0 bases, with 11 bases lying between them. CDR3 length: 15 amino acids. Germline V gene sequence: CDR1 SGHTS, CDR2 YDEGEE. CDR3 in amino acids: CASSLPPGLSYEQYF. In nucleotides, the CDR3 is TGTGCCAGCAGCTTGCCACCGGGACTCTCCTACGAGCAGTACTTC.

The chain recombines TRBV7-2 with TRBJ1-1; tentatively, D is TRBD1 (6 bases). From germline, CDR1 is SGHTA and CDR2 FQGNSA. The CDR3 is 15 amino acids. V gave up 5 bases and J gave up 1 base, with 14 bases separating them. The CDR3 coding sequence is TGTGCCAGCAGCCCACAGGGATTCGGGAACACTGAAGCTTTCTTT. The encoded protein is CASSPQGFGNTEAFF. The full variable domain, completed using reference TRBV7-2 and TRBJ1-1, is GAGVSQSPSNKVTEKGKDVELRCDPISGHTALYWYRQSLGQGLEFLIYFQGNSAPDKSGLPSDRFSAERTGGSVSTLTIQRTQQEDSAVYLCASSPQGFGNTEAFFGQGTRLTVV.

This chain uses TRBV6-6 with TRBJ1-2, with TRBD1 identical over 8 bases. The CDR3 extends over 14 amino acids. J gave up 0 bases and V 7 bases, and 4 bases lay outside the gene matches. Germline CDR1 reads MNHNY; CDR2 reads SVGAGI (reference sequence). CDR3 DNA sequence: TGTGCCAGCACCCCACAGGGGGCTAACTATGGCTACACCTTC. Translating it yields CASTPQGANYGYTF.

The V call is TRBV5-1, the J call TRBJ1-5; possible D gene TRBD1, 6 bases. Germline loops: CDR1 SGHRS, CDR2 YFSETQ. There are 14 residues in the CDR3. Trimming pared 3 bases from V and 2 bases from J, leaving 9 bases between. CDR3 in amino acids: CASSYEGGNQPQHF. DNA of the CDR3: TGCGCCAGCAGCTATGAGGGGGGCAATCAGCCCCAGCATTTT.

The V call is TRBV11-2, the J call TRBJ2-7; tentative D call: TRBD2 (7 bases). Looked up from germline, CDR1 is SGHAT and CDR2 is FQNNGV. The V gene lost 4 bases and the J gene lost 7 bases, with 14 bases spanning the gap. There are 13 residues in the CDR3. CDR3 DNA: TGTGCCAGCAGCTCCCCGGGGGGCGGGGAGCAGTACTTC. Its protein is CASSSPGGGEQYF.

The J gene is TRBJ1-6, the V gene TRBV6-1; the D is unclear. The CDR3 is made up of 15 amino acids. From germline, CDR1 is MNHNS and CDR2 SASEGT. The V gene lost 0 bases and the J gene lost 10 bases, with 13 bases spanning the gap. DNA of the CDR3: TGTGCCAGCAGTGAAGCGTCCGGGGTCAGCTCACCCCTCCACTTT. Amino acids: CASSEASGVSSPLHF.

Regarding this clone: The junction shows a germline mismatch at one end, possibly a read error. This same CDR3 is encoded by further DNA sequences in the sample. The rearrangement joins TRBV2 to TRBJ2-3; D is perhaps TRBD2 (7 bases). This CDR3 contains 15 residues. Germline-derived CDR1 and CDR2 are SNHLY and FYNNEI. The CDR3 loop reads CASSGNRGGPDTQYF. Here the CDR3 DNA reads TGTGCCAGCAGTGGAAATAGGGGGGGACCCGATACCCAGTATTTT.

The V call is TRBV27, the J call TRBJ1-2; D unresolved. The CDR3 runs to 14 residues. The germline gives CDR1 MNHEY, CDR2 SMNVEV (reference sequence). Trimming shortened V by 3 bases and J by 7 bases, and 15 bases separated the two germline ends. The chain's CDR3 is CASSFAAAGGGYTF. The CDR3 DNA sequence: TGTGCCAGCAGTTTTGCGGCCGCTGGCGGTGGCTACACCTTC.

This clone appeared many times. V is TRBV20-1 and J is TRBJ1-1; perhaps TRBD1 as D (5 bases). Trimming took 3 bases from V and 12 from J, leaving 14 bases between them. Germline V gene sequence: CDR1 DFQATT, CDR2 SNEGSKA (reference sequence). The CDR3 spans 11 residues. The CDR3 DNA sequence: TGCAGTGCTAGTAAGGTGGCAGGGACTTTCTTT. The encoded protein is CSASKVAGTFF.

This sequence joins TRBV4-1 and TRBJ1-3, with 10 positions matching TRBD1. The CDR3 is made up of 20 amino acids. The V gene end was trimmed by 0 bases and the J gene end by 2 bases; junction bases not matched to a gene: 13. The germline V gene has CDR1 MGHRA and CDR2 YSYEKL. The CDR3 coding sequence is TGCGCCAGCAGCCAAGAACTCGGGCCGGGACAGGGGAAAGCTGGAAACACCATATATTTT. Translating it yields CASSQELGPGQGKAGNTIYF.

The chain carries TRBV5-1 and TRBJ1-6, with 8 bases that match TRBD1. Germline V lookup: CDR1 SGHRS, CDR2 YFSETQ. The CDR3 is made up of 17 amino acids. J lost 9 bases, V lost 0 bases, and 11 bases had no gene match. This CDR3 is CASSLAPGGRTGSPLHF. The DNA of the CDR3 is TGCGCCAGCAGCTTGGCCCCAGGGGGCCGGACAGGTTCACCCCTCCACTTT.

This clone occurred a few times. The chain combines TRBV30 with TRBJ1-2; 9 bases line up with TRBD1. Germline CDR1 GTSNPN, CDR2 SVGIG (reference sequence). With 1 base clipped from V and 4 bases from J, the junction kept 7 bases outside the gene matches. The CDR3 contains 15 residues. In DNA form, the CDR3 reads TGTGCCTGGAGTGGAAGGACAGGGGCCTTCTATGGCTACACCTTC. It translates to CAWSGRTGAFYGYTF.

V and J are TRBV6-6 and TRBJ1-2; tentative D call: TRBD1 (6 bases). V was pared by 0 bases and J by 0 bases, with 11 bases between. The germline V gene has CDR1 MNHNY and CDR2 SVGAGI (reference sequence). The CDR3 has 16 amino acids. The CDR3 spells CASSYSIGQTNYGYTF. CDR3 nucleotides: TGTGCCAGCAGTTACTCGATCGGACAGACTAACTATGGCTACACCTTC.

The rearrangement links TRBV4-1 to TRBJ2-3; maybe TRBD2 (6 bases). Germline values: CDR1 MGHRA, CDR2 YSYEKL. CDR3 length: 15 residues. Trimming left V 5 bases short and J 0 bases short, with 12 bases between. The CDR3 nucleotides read TGCGCCAGCAGCTCGGGACTCATTAGCACAGATACGCAGTATTTT. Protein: CASSSGLISTDTQYF.

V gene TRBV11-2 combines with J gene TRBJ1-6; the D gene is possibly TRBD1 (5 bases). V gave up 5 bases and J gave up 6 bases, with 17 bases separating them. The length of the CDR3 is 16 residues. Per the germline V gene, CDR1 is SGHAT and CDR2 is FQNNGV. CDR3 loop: CASSDRGWGGNSPLHF. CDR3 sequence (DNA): TGTGCCAGCAGCGATCGAGGGTGGGGGGGTAATTCACCCCTCCACTTT.

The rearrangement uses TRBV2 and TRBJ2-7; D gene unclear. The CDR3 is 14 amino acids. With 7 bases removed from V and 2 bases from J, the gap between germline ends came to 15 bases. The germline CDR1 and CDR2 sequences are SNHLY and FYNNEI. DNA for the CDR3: TGTGCCAGCACGGAGACTCCGCTCACCTACGAGCAGTACTTC. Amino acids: CASTETPLTYEQYF. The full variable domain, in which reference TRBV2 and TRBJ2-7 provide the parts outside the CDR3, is EPEVTQTPSHQVTQMGQEVILRCVPISNHLYFYWYRQILGQKVEFLVSFYNNEISEKSEIFDDQFSVERPDGSNFTLKIRSTKLEDSAMYFCASTETPLTYEQYFGPGTRLTVT.